The 13 T cell receptor beta chains presented below share a single source sample, sequenced in a study of blood T cell repertoires in COVID-19. Repertoires were generated with immunoSEQ multiplex PCR, while TCRdb's copy carries only in-frame clones and drops some. This sample has more than 110,000 clones, with 79% found just once. The sequenced sample was peripheral blood. The receptors here all came from a man in his sixties with acute or convalescent COVID-19.

The chain carries TRBV5-6 and TRBJ2-7, with D tentatively TRBD2 (8 bases). This CDR3 contains 14 residues. Germline V gives CDR1 SGHDT, CDR2 YYEEEE. V lost 6 bases and J 0 bases, leaving 13 bases between the germline ends. CDR3 bases: TGTGCCAGCACCAGGGGGACTAGCTCCTACGAGCAGTACTTC. Residues: CASTRGTSSYEQYF.

V gene TRBV7-2 combines with J gene TRBJ2-2; D is perhaps TRBD2 (6 bases). V lost 3 bases, J lost 4 bases, and 12 bases lay in between. Germline V gives CDR1 SGHTA, CDR2 FQGNSA. The CDR3 is made up of 15 amino acids. The CDR3 loop reads CASSFVAVGTGELFF. The CDR3 DNA sequence: TGTGCCAGCAGCTTTGTAGCGGTGGGCACCGGGGAGCTGTTTTTT.

CDR3 protein: CASSARLVARNEQFF. DNA for the CDR3: TGTGCCAGCAGTGCAAGACTAGTAGCACGGAATGAGCAGTTCTTC. V is TRBV27 and J is TRBJ2-1, with D possibly TRBD2 on 6 matching bases. This CDR3 is 15 amino acids long. Per germline, CDR1 MNHEY and CDR2 SMNVEV (reference sequence). V dropped 5 bases and J dropped 7 bases, with 18 bases sitting between them.

The gene calls are TRBV30 and TRBJ2-1, with 7 bases aligning to TRBD2. The CDR3 contains 15 residues. V shed 4 bases and J 2 bases; nucleotides not matched to a gene: 8. Germline CDR1 GTSNPN, CDR2 SVGIG (reference sequence). For the CDR3, the DNA is TGTGCCTGGACCCGCGGGCTAGCGGCCTACAATGAGCAGTTCTTC. Its translation is CAWTRGLAAYNEQFF.

The rearrangement joins TRBV7-6 to TRBJ2-3; 8 bases map to TRBD2. Trimming cost V 2 bases and J 4 bases; bases outside gene matches: 8. Germline CDR1 and CDR2: SGHVS and FNYEAQ. The CDR3 has 16 residues. CDR3 DNA: TGTGCCAGCAGCTTAACCCCGGGAGGGACGGCAGATACGCAGTATTTT. Translated, it gives CASSLTPGGTADTQYF.

The V call is TRBV5-4, the J call TRBJ2-7; 13 positions agree with TRBD2. Germline CDR1 reads SGHNT; CDR2 reads YYREEE (reference sequence). The CDR3 totals 15 residues. Trimming at V came to 4 bases and at J to 2 bases, leaving 3 bases not matched to a gene. CDR3 coding DNA: TGTGCCAGCAGCCGGGGACTAGCGGGGACCTACGAGCAGTACTTC. Translating gives CASSRGLAGTYEQYF.

This clone has a handful of counts. The chain carries TRBV20-1 and TRBJ2-5, with a weak D call TRBD2 (6 bases). The germline V gene has CDR1 DFQATT and CDR2 SNEGSKA (reference sequence). Trimming left V 3 bases short and J 2 bases short, with 13 bases between. The CDR3 has 14 residues. The CDR3 here is CSASGLALQETQYF. CDR3 nucleotide sequence: TGCAGTGCTAGTGGGCTAGCGCTACAAGAGACCCAGTACTTC.

In the case of this clone: A read error is likely here: a far larger clone is one base away. The rearrangement links TRBV11-3 to TRBJ1-1; the D is unclear. V lost 1 base and J lost 1, with 4 bases in between. Germline V gene lookup returns CDR1 SGHNT and CDR2 YENEEA. This CDR3 comprises 13 residues. CDR3 sequence reads: CASSLGGNTEAFF. In nucleotides, the CDR3 is TGTGCCAGCAGCTTAGGAGGGAACACTGAAGCTTTCTTT.

This sequence joins TRBV27 and TRBJ2-2; TRBD1 is a possible D gene (5 bases). The CDR3 extends over 15 amino acids. Trimming pared 6 bases from V and 2 bases from J, leaving 13 bases between. Per germline, CDR1 MNHEY and CDR2 SMNVEV (reference sequence). The CDR3 DNA reads as TGTGCCAGCAGACCCCAGGGCGTTAACACCGGGGAGCTGTTTTTT. Encoded protein: CASRPQGVNTGELFF.

The chain joins TRBV2 to TRBJ1-2, with TRBD1 matching over 9 bases. The CDR3 extends over 13 amino acids. Germline CDR1 is SNHLY and CDR2 is FYNNEI. V shed 8 bases and J 2 bases; nucleotides not matched to a gene: 3. The CDR3 spells CASHDRGNYGYTF. The CDR3 coding sequence is TGTGCCAGCCACGACAGGGGGAACTATGGCTACACCTTC.

The chain joins TRBV5-1 to TRBJ1-1, with 7 positions matching TRBD1. The germline gives CDR1 SGHRS, CDR2 YFSETQ. V dropped 0 bases and J dropped 7; count of bases not matched to a gene: 0. The CDR3 is 12 residues long. In DNA form, the CDR3 reads TGCGCCAGCAGCTTGGGGACAGGTGAAGCTTTCTTT. This translates into CASSLGTGEAFF.

Concerning this clone: The sample has other DNA sequences that encode this CDR3 too. CDR3 sequence (DNA): TGCGCCAGCACCGACTGGACGGGGATTGGGGAGACCCAGTACTTC. Its translation is CASTDWTGIGETQYF. The V call is TRBV5-1, the J call TRBJ2-5, with D possibly matching TRBD2 (5 bases). The CDR3 sequence is 15 residues long. With 6 bases removed from V and 5 bases from J, the gap between germline ends came to 20 bases. Germline CDR1 reads SGHRS; CDR2 reads YFSETQ. Full variable domain (remainder filled in from reference TRBV5-1 and TRBJ2-5): KAGVTQTPRYLIKTRGQQVTLSCSPISGHRSVSWYQQTPGQGLQFLFEYFSETQRNKGNFPGRFSGRQFSNSRSEMNVSTLELGDSALYLCASTDWTGIGETQYFGPGTRLLVL.

The genes are TRBV5-4 and TRBJ2-1; D possibly corresponds to TRBD2 (5 bases). The germline V gene encodes CDR1 SGHNT and CDR2 YYREEE (reference sequence). Trimming removed 0 bases from V and 6 bases from J, with 13 bases in between. The CDR3 sequence is 15 residues long. CDR3 sequence: CASSLERLSPNEQFF. CDR3 in DNA: TGTGCCAGCAGCTTGGAGCGGCTATCCCCCAATGAGCAGTTCTTC.